Below, 11 T cell receptor beta chains from the same sample are listed, as sequenced in a study of OX40 agonist ivuxolimab in advanced cancers. The method was immunoSEQ multiplex PCR; TCRdb's version includes in-frame clones alone and lacks a portion of them. The top ten clones hold over 0.55% of a sample with 52,000 or so clones, about 83% of them seen once. Sample: CD4+ or CD8+ T cells sorted from blood, taken in a trial of the OX40 agonist ivuxolimab. Receptors originate from an adult with an advanced solid tumor such as melanoma, head and neck, liver or kidney cancer.

The J gene is TRBJ2-1, the V gene TRBV5-4, with 10 bases identical to TRBD2. V dropped 9 bases and J dropped 6; count of bases not matched to a gene: 18. CDR3 size: 17 residues. Germline CDR1 reads SGHNT; CDR2 reads YYREEE (reference sequence). DNA of the CDR3: TGTGCCACCCTCCAGGGTTGGGGGACTAGCGTCAGCAATGAGCAGTTCTTC. Amino acid sequence: CATLQGWGTSVSNEQFF.

The CDR3 protein is CASSPFLLTYEQYF. The CDR3 DNA sequence: TGTGCCAGCAGCCCGTTCCTACTTACCTACGAGCAGTACTTC. V gene TRBV7-9 combines with J gene TRBJ2-7, with no clear D. Deletions cut 5 bases from V and 2 bases from J, with 13 bases between. The CDR3 consists of 14 residues. Germline V gene lookup returns CDR1 SEHNR and CDR2 FQNEAQ (reference sequence).

The rearrangement links TRBV27 to TRBJ2-5; TRBD2 might be the D (6 bases). Germline lookup yields CDR1 MNHEY and CDR2 SMNVEV (reference sequence). The ends were cut back, 4 bases at V and 1 base at J, with 13 bases in the middle. The CDR3 length is 15 residues. The CDR3 DNA reads TGTGCCAGCAGTTCCCAGCGGGTGGGCCAAGAGACCCAGTACTTC. Translated, it gives CASSSQRVGQETQYF.

This clone showed up just once. The V call is TRBV4-2, the J call TRBJ2-7; 11 bases are a match to TRBD2. CDR1 is LGHNA, CDR2 YNFKEQ, per germline. The CDR3 totals 17 residues. V shed 2 bases, J shed 3 bases, and the junction held 9 bases outside the gene matches. In nucleotides, the CDR3 is TGTGCCAGCAGCCAAATCCTGACTAGCGGGAAAAACTACGAGCAGTACTTC. It is translated as CASSQILTSGKNYEQYF.

The chain has TRBV9 and TRBJ1-2; 7 bases fit TRBD1. V shed 4 bases and J 0 bases; nucleotides not matched to a gene: 6. The V gene's germline CDR1 is SGDLS and CDR2 YYNGEE. The length of the CDR3 is 15 residues. CDR3 loop: CASSPRTGSNYGYTF. In DNA, the CDR3 is TGTGCCAGCAGCCCCAGGACAGGCTCTAACTATGGCTACACCTTC.

The gene calls are TRBV28 and TRBJ1-1, with 9 bases fitting TRBD1. The CDR3 totals 14 residues. Germline loops: CDR1 MDHEN, CDR2 SYDVKM. Germline trimming cut 1 base from V and 6 bases from J; bases unmatched to any gene: 3. CDR3: CASSLFNRGPEAFF. DNA for the CDR3: TGTGCCAGCAGTTTATTTAACAGGGGGCCTGAAGCTTTCTTT.

The chain employs TRBV6-1 and TRBJ1-6, with D possibly TRBD1 on 6 matching bases. The CDR3 consists of 15 residues. The germline CDR1 and CDR2 sequences are MNHNS and SASEGT. V dropped 3 bases and J dropped 5 bases, with 11 bases sitting between them. The CDR3 nucleotides are TGTGCCAGCAGTGACACAGGGCCTAATAATTCACCCCTCCACTTT. It is translated as CASSDTGPNNSPLHF.

The chain couples TRBV18 to TRBJ2-5; D unclear. This CDR3 comprises 15 residues. Looked up from germline, CDR1 is KGHSH and CDR2 is LQKENI. Between the trimmed V and J ends, which lost 0 bases and 5 bases, there was a span of 13 bases. CDR3 nucleotide sequence: TGTGCCAGCTCACCACCGACGACGCAGAGGGAGACCCAGTACTTC. Protein: CASSPPTTQRETQYF.

This clone was seen a handful of times. The genes are TRBV10-3 and TRBJ1-5; 8 bases map to TRBD1. V lost 10 bases, J lost 2 bases, and 4 bases stayed unmatched. CDR1 and CDR2 from the germline V gene are ENHRY and SYGVKD. This CDR3 has 13 residues. The CDR3 loop is CATRGPRNQPQHF. The CDR3 coding sequence is TGTGCCACCAGGGGGCCCCGCAATCAGCCCCAGCATTTT.

In DNA form, the CDR3 reads TGCGCCAGCAGCTTGGGAGCGGGAGGGTCCACAGATACGCAGTATTTT. Its protein product is CASSLGAGGSTDTQYF. The rearrangement joins TRBV5-1 to TRBJ2-3; TRBD2 matches 10 bases. Looked up from germline, CDR1 is SGHRS and CDR2 is YFSETQ. Trimming at V came to 0 bases and at J to 2 bases, leaving 3 bases not matched to a gene. The CDR3 length is 16 residues.

The CDR3 bases are TGTGCCAGCAGCCCGGGGACTAGCGGTTTGCTCAGGGAGACCCAGTACTTC. Protein product: CASSPGTSGLLRETQYF. This rearrangement joins TRBV5-4 to TRBJ2-5, with 11 bases aligning to TRBD2. The CDR3 length is 17 residues. Germline V gene sequence: CDR1 SGHNT, CDR2 YYREEE (reference sequence). V lost 4 bases and J lost 5; bases outside the gene matches: 13.